This T cell receptor beta chain was retrieved from a study of graft-versus-host responses after intestinal transplantation. Study-wide results and limits: Allografts of patients with graft-donor T cell macrochimerism showed high graft-versus-host to host-versus-graft clone ratios.

TCRdb keeps only in-frame clones here, not all; method: immunoSEQ multiplex PCR. This table has around 130,000 clones, approximately 94% appearing once. To note about this clone: Its target is not known.

J lost 5 bases, V lost 5 bases, and 14 bases had no gene match. The CDR3 totals 16 residues. CDR1 and CDR2 (germline): SGHVS, FQNEAQ. The V gene is TRBV7-8, the J gene TRBJ2-5; TRBD1 matches at 7 bases. The sequence was obtained from a human donor who received an intestinal transplant. The input for sequencing was unstimulated CD4+ T cells sorted from spleen or lymph node cells, taken before intestinal transplant. The CDR3 DNA sequence: TGTGCCAGCAGCCGCAGTCCTAGGGGGCTCAGGGAGACCCAGTACTTC. Translation: CASSRSPRGLRETQYF.